The clone carrying this T cell receptor beta chain was seen many times. Its target is unknown. The sample is drawn from a study of early T cells in non-severe SARS-CoV-2 infection. In the study overall: Bulk RNA from unsorted whole blood was sequenced; chains were unpaired.

Separate cDNA molecules each had unique molecular identifiers attached to them. TCRdb independently ran MiXCR on the 5' RACE reads; one entry per CDR3 protein. The sample holds some 64,000 distinct CDR3 sequences, roughly 10% seen once. The study, taken as a whole, reports: VDJdb-based annotation leaned toward anti-spike CD8 responses and missed private and CD4 specificities.

The germline V and J ends were trimmed by 6 bases and 0 bases, with 15 bases remaining between them. The CDR3 runs 15 residues. Germline V gene lookup returns CDR1 MNHEY and CDR2 SVGEGT. The sequencing used whole blood, collected at baseline. The chain combines TRBV6-2 or TRBV6-3 with TRBJ2-7, with a tentative D call TRBD2 (6 bases). This clonotype originated in an adult who was a healthcare worker with PCR-confirmed SARS-CoV-2 infection or an uninfected control (not recorded which). This CDR3 reads CASSQAGSGSYEQYF. The CDR3 bases are TGTGCCAGCAGCCAAGCCGGGAGCGGCTCCTACGAGCAGTACTTC.